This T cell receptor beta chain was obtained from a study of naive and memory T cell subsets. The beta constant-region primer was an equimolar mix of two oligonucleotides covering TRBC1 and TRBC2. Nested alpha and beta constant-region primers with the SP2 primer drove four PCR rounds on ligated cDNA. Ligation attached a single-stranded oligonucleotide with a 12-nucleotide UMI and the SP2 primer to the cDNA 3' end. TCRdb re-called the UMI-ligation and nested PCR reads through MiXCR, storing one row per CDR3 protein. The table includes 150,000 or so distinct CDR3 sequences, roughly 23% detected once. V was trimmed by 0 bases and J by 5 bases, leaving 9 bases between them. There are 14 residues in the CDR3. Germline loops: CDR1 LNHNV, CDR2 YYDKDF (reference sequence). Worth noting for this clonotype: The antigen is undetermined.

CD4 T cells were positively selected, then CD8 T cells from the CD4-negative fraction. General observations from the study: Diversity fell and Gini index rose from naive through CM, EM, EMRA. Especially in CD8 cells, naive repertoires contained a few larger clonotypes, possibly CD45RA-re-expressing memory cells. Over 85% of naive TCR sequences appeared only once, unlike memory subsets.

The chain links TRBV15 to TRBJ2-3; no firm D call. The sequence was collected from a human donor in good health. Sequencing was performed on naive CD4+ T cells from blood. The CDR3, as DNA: TGTGCCACCAGCAGAGATAAGTTCGGAGATACGCAGTATTTT. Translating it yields CATSRDKFGDTQYF.